A selection of T cell receptor beta chains follows, all from one sample in a study of cytotoxic CD8 clonotypes in ibrutinib-treated CLL. The data were produced by immunoSEQ multiplex PCR, yet TCRdb's version contains in-frame clones alone and is incomplete. Among around 300,000 clones, more than 65% were seen once, and the ten largest hold approximately 7%. Sequencing was performed on PBMCs, taken before ibrutinib treatment. These receptor sequences come from a human donor with chronic lymphocytic leukemia. CDR3s include the opening cysteine and the closing phenylalanine or tryptophan. The order of the fields is V gene, J gene, CDR3 protein.

V gene: TRBV15; J gene: TRBJ2-7; CDR3 protein: CATSRDFGWEQYF
V gene: TRBV7-2; J gene: TRBJ2-7; CDR3 protein: CASSLQAGVTYEQYF
V gene: TRBV29-1; J gene: TRBJ2-7; CDR3 protein: CSVVTGGGYEQYF
V gene: TRBV5-4; J gene: TRBJ2-7; CDR3 protein: CASSFGTSVDEQYF
V gene: TRBV6-1; J gene: TRBJ2-1; CDR3 protein: CASKAALAGYNEQFF
V gene: TRBV6-5; J gene: TRBJ1-3; CDR3 protein: CASSSYRGNSGNTIYF
V gene: TRBV2; J gene: TRBJ1-5; CDR3 protein: CASSDSQANQPQHF
V gene: TRBV25-1; J gene: TRBJ2-1; CDR3 protein: CASSDEREISYNEQFF
V gene: TRBV7-2; J gene: TRBJ2-7; CDR3 protein: CASSLVDSTSSYEQYF
V gene: TRBV27; J gene: TRBJ2-7; CDR3 protein: CASSLWGGERRTSGRIDSYEQYF
V gene: TRBV9; J gene: TRBJ2-3; CDR3 protein: CASSVRHPTDTQYF
V gene: TRBV14; J gene: TRBJ1-5; CDR3 protein: CASSQVGNQPQHF
V gene: TRBV5-6; J gene: TRBJ2-1; CDR3 protein: CASSLISRDNEQFF
V gene: TRBV5-5; J gene: TRBJ2-3; CDR3 protein: CASSFQVGYGDTQYF
V gene: TRBV7-9; J gene: TRBJ1-2; CDR3 protein: CASSSRTGKNSGYTF
V gene: TRBV7-2; J gene: TRBJ2-7; CDR3 protein: CASSLDPGTAYEQYF
V gene: TRBV14; J gene: TRBJ1-1; CDR3 protein: CASSRQTPLNTEAFF
V gene: TRBV9; J gene: TRBJ2-1; CDR3 protein: CASGNSDEQFF
V gene: TRBV30; J gene: TRBJ2-6; CDR3 protein: CAWSELSGANVLTF
V gene: TRBV9; J gene: TRBJ2-2; CDR3 protein: CASSLGGLLTGELFF
V gene: TRBV5-1; J gene: TRBJ2-7; CDR3 protein: CASCRGGSSYEQYF
V gene: TRBV30; J gene: TRBJ2-7; CDR3 protein: CAWRVKGLQGWGGEQYF
V gene: TRBV6-5; J gene: TRBJ1-1; CDR3 protein: CASSYSIVGGNTEAFF
V gene: TRBV29-1; J gene: TRBJ1-2; CDR3 protein: CSVEDGQGFGYTF
V gene: TRBV2; J gene: TRBJ2-7; CDR3 protein: CASSGWTVEQYF
V gene: TRBV10-3; J gene: TRBJ2-5; CDR3 protein: CAISEAGKETQYF
V gene: TRBV9; J gene: TRBJ1-1; CDR3 protein: CASSVGPHTEAFF
V gene: TRBV6-5; J gene: TRBJ2-1; CDR3 protein: CASSTPGQGYNEQFF
V gene: TRBV25-1; J gene: TRBJ2-7; CDR3 protein: CASSNEGGGLSSYEQYF
V gene: TRBV4-3; J gene: TRBJ2-7; CDR3 protein: CASSQDWKHYEQYF
V gene: TRBV29-1; J gene: TRBJ2-1; CDR3 protein: CSVGQGWANEQFF
V gene: TRBV18; J gene: TRBJ1-2; CDR3 protein: CASSPGEARYGYTF
V gene: TRBV9; J gene: TRBJ1-3; CDR3 protein: CASGPPGGGNTIYF
V gene: TRBV5-6; J gene: TRBJ1-3; CDR3 protein: CASSLSGLGQRSSIYF
V gene: TRBV28; J gene: TRBJ1-5; CDR3 protein: CASGEGNQPQHF
V gene: TRBV21-1; J gene: TRBJ1-3; CDR3 protein: CASSTDSGNTIYF
V gene: TRBV7-3; J gene: TRBJ2-1; CDR3 protein: CASSTTSASYNEQFF
V gene: TRBV7-8; J gene: TRBJ1-3; CDR3 protein: CASSSQGAVGNTIYF
V gene: TRBV18; J gene: TRBJ1-2; CDR3 protein: CASSREQLSNYGYTF
V gene: TRBV6-5; J gene: TRBJ2-1; CDR3 protein: CASSYASGFNEQFF
V gene: TRBV4-1; J gene: TRBJ1-2; CDR3 protein: CASSQGQALGDYGYTF
V gene: TRBV30; J gene: TRBJ1-1; CDR3 protein: CAWSPGTGLAEAFF
V gene: TRBV28; J gene: TRBJ1-1; CDR3 protein: CASSLRGGAFF
V gene: TRBV7-2; J gene: TRBJ2-3; CDR3 protein: CASIWDPAVDTQYF
V gene: TRBV27; J gene: TRBJ2-3; CDR3 protein: CASRGTSTDTQYF
V gene: TRBV2; J gene: TRBJ2-4; CDR3 protein: CASSVRVGDIQYF